The 3 T cell receptor beta chains below come from one sample, sequenced in a study of blood T cell repertoires in COVID-19 (dated by TCRdb to about 2020). The library relied on the immunoSEQ multiplex PCR assay. In its TCRdb copy, this immuneACCESS table keeps in-frame sequences only and misses some clones. Where compared with another copy, unresolved V genes explain less than half of these, and the others have no known cause. Across this sample there are 310,000 or so clones, with 80% to 90% seen only once. In total, the top ten clones hold 6.4% of the sample. The source material was peripheral blood. The receptors originated from a man between 18 and 35 years old who had recovered from COVID-19.

The rearrangement uses TRBV30 and TRBJ2-7, with unresolved D. Trimming removed 5 bases from V and 3 bases from J, with 11 bases in between. The V gene's germline CDR1 is GTSNPN and CDR2 SVGIG (reference sequence). There are 12 residues in the CDR3. CDR3 amino acids: CAWGWRNYEQYF. CDR3 DNA sequence: TGTGCCTGGGGGTGGAGAAACTACGAGCAGTACTTC.

The chain couples TRBV9 to TRBJ2-2, with 13 bases aligning to TRBD2. After removal of 3 bases from V and 6 bases from J, the junction contained 8 bases not matched to a gene. CDR1 is SGDLS, CDR2 YYNGEE, per germline. The CDR3 sequence is 17 residues long. The CDR3 bases are TGTGCCAGCAGCGCCGGGGGGACTAGCGGGAATCCCGGGGAGCTGTTTTTT. It specifies CASSAGGTSGNPGELFF.

This sequence joins TRBV5-4 and TRBJ2-7, with 10 bases fitting TRBD1. The V gene's germline CDR1 is SGHNT and CDR2 YYREEE (reference sequence). J lost 7 bases, V lost 4 bases, and 17 bases had no gene match. This CDR3 contains 17 residues. The CDR3 loop is CASSEISRQGALGEQYF. The DNA for the CDR3 is TGTGCCAGCAGCGAGATTAGCAGACAGGGGGCTCTAGGGGAGCAGTACTTC.